This T cell receptor beta chain emerged from a study of identical twins. Study-level results: Beta clonotypes that were abundant in cord blood contained fewer insertions, a pattern absent from memory repertoires. The conclusions drew on cross-sectional statistical analysis instead of tracking the same donors. Among out-of-frame alpha sequences shared by twins, low generation probability occurred in excess.

The table lists this clonotype with many counts. The antigen is unknown. Germline V gives CDR1 LGHNA, CDR2 YSLEER. The CDR3 loop spans 14 amino acids. The V end was cut by 0 bases, the J end by 6 bases, with 9 bases between. TCRdb fed the 5' RACE reads into MiXCR, producing one record per CDR3 protein. The profile shows 450,000 or so distinct CDR3 sequences, 13% to 15% of them singletons. The data were also submitted as part of a second study, on yellow fever vaccine responses in identical twins.

The sequence derives from a woman aged 18-29 years in good health. The chain employs TRBV4-3 and TRBJ2-1; D is uncertain. What was sequenced was CD4+ T cells sorted from blood. This chain's CDR3 is CASSQEGWGNEQFF. CDR3 bases: TGCGCCAGCAGCCAAGAAGGTTGGGGCAATGAGCAGTTCTTC.